This T cell receptor (beta chain) is from a study of blood T cell repertoires in COVID-19. Across the study: Italy, Spain and the United States were the sources of the convalescent and acute COVID-19 samples. T cells, B-cell-depleted T cells, or PBMCs provided the cDNA or gDNA that served as material.

Germline V gene data show CDR1 as SNHLY and CDR2 as FYNNEI. V lost 6 bases, J lost 5 bases, and 17 bases lay in between. The CDR3 totals 15 residues. Here immunoSEQ multiplex PCR was the method, and the copy in TCRdb shows in-frame clones only, minus some. The sample includes a few hundred thousand clones, 89% of them seen just once. This clone was counted once. The clonotype was recovered from a woman aged 40 to 55 who had recovered from COVID-19. Sequencing used peripheral blood. The V call is TRBV2, the J call TRBJ2-4; weak D call: TRBD1 (6 bases). The CDR3, as DNA: TGTGCCAGCAGCCGAGATAGAGGGGGACAAAACATTCAGTACTTC. This encodes CASSRDRGGQNIQYF.